The rows below give T cell receptor beta chains drawn from one sample of a study of human CD4 T cells and Enterobacteriaceae. Sequencing was performed with immunoSEQ multiplex PCR; in TCRdb, only in-frame clones are kept and a portion is missing. The profile shows 25,000 to 35,000 clones, 65% to 85% of them singletons. The material sequenced was memory CD4+ T cells from blood. The receptors shown here come from a human donor in good health. Both conserved end residues are part of each CDR3. The order of the fields is CDR3 protein, CDR3 DNA, CDR3 length, D gene, clone size, J gene, V gene. D genes are given only for firm matches. Size values are once, few and many counts, or a class for expanded clones, and some rows have none.

CDR3aa: CASSAGSPGTSFSSPLHF
CDR3nt: TGTGCCAGCAGTGCCGGGTCACCAGGGACATCGTTTAGTTCACCCCTCCACTTT
len: 18
d_gene: .
abundance: few
j_gene: TRBJ1-6
v_gene: TRBV6-1

CDR3aa: CASSEGVWGVRVQFF
CDR3nt: TGTGCCAGCAGTGAAGGGGTTTGGGGGGTAAGGGTGCAGTTCTTC
len: 15
d_gene: .
abundance: .
j_gene: TRBJ2-1
v_gene: TRBV6-1

CDR3aa: CASSEATGRYYGYTF
CDR3nt: TGTGCCAGCAGTGAGGCGACGGGGCGGTACTATGGCTACACCTTC
len: 15
d_gene: .
abundance: once
j_gene: TRBJ1-2
v_gene: TRBV6-1

CDR3aa: CSARGNTEAFF
CDR3nt: TGCAGTGCTAGGGGGAACACTGAAGCTTTCTTT
len: 11
d_gene: .
abundance: few
j_gene: TRBJ1-1
v_gene: TRBV20-1

CDR3aa: CASSLVGSTDTQYF
CDR3nt: TGTGCCAGCAGCTTGGTCGGGAGCACAGATACGCAGTATTTT
len: 14
d_gene: .
abundance: .
j_gene: TRBJ2-3
v_gene: TRBV11-2

CDR3aa: CSVTLDGRNSPLHF
CDR3nt: TGCAGCGTGACGTTGGACGGCCGAAATTCACCCCTCCACTTT
len: 14
d_gene: .
abundance: .
j_gene: TRBJ1-6
v_gene: TRBV29-1

CDR3aa: CASSQEAGAIYGYTF
CDR3nt: TGTGCCAGCAGCCAAGAGGCAGGGGCCATCTATGGCTACACCTTC
len: 15
d_gene: .
abundance: .
j_gene: TRBJ1-2
v_gene: TRBV4-2

CDR3aa: CAAGAHNEQFF
CDR3nt: TGTGCCGCGGGAGCCCACAATGAGCAGTTCTTC
len: 11
d_gene: TRBD2
abundance: .
j_gene: TRBJ2-1
v_gene: TRBV10-3

CDR3aa: CASSVQGVNTEAFF
CDR3nt: TGTGCCAGCAGTGTGCAGGGTGTGAACACTGAAGCTTTCTTT
len: 14
d_gene: .
abundance: once
j_gene: TRBJ1-1
v_gene: TRBV2

CDR3aa: CASSGTGAQFIEQYF
CDR3nt: TGCGCCAGCAGCGGCACAGGGGCCCAATTTATCGAGCAGTACTTC
len: 15
d_gene: TRBD1
abundance: .
j_gene: TRBJ2-7
v_gene: TRBV5-1

CDR3aa: CSARDSYEQYF
CDR3nt: TGCAGTGCTAGAGATAGCTACGAGCAGTACTTC
len: 11
d_gene: .
abundance: .
j_gene: TRBJ2-7
v_gene: TRBV20-1

CDR3aa: CASRRVRRETYEQYF
CDR3nt: TGTGCCAGCAGGCGTGTTCGCAGGGAAACCTACGAGCAGTACTTC
len: 15
d_gene: .
abundance: .
j_gene: TRBJ2-7
v_gene: TRBV27

CDR3aa: CASSLLTGELFF
CDR3nt: TGTGCCAGCAGTTTATTAACCGGGGAGCTGTTTTTT
len: 12
d_gene: .
abundance: .
j_gene: TRBJ2-2
v_gene: TRBV28

CDR3aa: CASSEYSVSGANVLTF
CDR3nt: TGTGCCAGCAGTGAATATTCAGTATCTGGGGCCAACGTCCTGACTTTC
len: 16
d_gene: .
abundance: .
j_gene: TRBJ2-6
v_gene: TRBV25-1